This T cell receptor (beta chain) stems from a study of T cells in Graves' hyperthyroidism and ophthalmopathy. The CDR3 regions of TCR beta were amplified from RNA transcripts. Initially, a first-round RT-PCR of the TCR CDR3 employed the HTBI primer set. TCRdb reanalysed the multiplex PCR reads using MiXCR and keeps one entry per CDR3 protein. The sample records around 210,000 distinct CDR3 sequences, about 15% being singletons. At least ten counts were recorded for this clonotype. Its antigen is as yet unknown. The CDR3 extends over 12 amino acids. Per the germline V gene, CDR1 is DFQATT and CDR2 is SNEGSKA (reference sequence). Trimming shortened V by 6 bases and J by 3 bases, and 12 bases separated the two germline ends. General study findings and limits: Blood shared most expanded thyroid clonotypes above 0.001.

Those with hyperthyroidism were 18 to 65 years old, newly diagnosed, and ill for under 2 months. Sequencing was done on a sample of blood. The chain employs TRBV20-1 and TRBJ2-7; a weak D match, TRBD2 (5 bases). The clonotype originates from a woman aged 45-59 years with Graves' hyperthyroidism. CDR3 protein: CSADLGSYEQYF. In nucleotides, the CDR3 is TGCAGTGCGGATCTAGGGAGCTACGAGCAGTACTTC.